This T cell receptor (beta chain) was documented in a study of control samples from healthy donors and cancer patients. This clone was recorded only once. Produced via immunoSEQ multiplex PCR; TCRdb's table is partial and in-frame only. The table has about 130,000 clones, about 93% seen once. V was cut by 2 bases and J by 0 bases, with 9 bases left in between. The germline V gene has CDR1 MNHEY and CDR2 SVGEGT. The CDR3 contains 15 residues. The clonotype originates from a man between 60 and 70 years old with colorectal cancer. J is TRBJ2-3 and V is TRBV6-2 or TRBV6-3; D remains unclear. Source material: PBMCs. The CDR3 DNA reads TGTGCCAGCAGTTACAGACCCGGTAGCACAGATACGCAGTATTTT. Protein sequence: CASSYRPGSTDTQYF.